A single sample gave rise to the 18 T cell receptor beta chains below, sequenced in a study of radiotherapy plus CTLA-4 blockade in lung cancer. The protocol was immunoSEQ multiplex PCR, while the TCRdb copy is restricted to in-frame clones and leaves out a portion. The sample includes roughly 78,000 clones, approximately 78% of them seen just once. The sample here was peripheral blood, taken from a patient treated with radiotherapy plus ipilimumab. The receptors derive from a human donor with non-small cell lung cancer who had a complete response to radiotherapy plus ipilimumab.

This sequence joins TRBV6-5 and TRBJ1-2; D is undetermined. The CDR3 runs 15 residues. Germline V lookup: CDR1 MNHEY, CDR2 SVGAGI. Trimming shortened V by 2 bases and J by 4 bases, and 14 bases separated the two germline ends. The CDR3 loop reads CASSYAAGPIYGYTF. CDR3 nucleotides: TGTGCCAGCAGTTACGCGGCCGGGCCCATCTATGGCTACACCTTC.

There are a few counts of this clone. The chain joins TRBV7-9 to TRBJ1-5; D is uncertain. CDR1 and CDR2 (germline): SEHNR, FQNEAQ (reference sequence). Trimming pared 0 bases from V and 7 bases from J, leaving 7 bases between. The CDR3 sequence is 13 residues long. CDR3 in DNA: TGTGCCAGCAGCTTAGCGGGGATCCAGCCCCAGCATTTT. Protein product: CASSLAGIQPQHF. The full variable domain, its missing parts supplied by reference TRBV7-9 and TRBJ1-5, is DTGVSQNPRHKITKRGQNVTFRCDPISEHNRLYWYRQTLGQGPEFLTYFQNEAQLEKSRLLSDRFSAERPKGSFSTLEIQRTEQGDSAMYLCASSLAGIQPQHFGDGTRLSIL.

The chain links TRBV30 to TRBJ1-5, with D possibly being TRBD1 (6 bases). The CDR3 covers 14 residues. Germline V gives CDR1 GTSNPN, CDR2 SVGIG (reference sequence). V was clipped by 2 bases and J by 1 base, with 9 bases between them. The CDR3 here is CAWSLGGSNQPQHF. The CDR3 DNA is TGTGCCTGGAGTCTAGGGGGAAGCAATCAGCCCCAGCATTTT.

CDR3 sequence reads: CSVRSGLSNQPQHF. The DNA of the CDR3 is TGCAGCGTTCGATCGGGCCTTAGCAATCAGCCCCAGCATTTT. This chain connects TRBV29-1 to TRBJ1-5; D gene unclear. The CDR3 loop spans 14 amino acids. Looked up from germline, CDR1 is SQVTM and CDR2 is ANQGSEA. Deletions cut 5 bases from V and 0 bases from J, with 11 bases between.

The chain carries TRBV4-3 and TRBJ2-5; D remains ambiguous. V was shortened by 0 bases and J by 4 bases, with 3 bases between the two germline ends. The CDR3 totals 12 residues. Germline V CDR1 and CDR2: LGHNA, YSLEER. The CDR3 DNA follows: TGCGCCAGCAGCCAAGAACGAGAGACCCAGTACTTC. Its protein product is CASSQERETQYF.

The chain employs TRBV11-2 and TRBJ1-2, with D possibly being TRBD1 (5 bases). Deletions cut 8 bases from V and 3 bases from J, with 19 bases between. In germline, CDR1 is SGHAT, CDR2 FQNNGV. The CDR3 is 15 residues long. The CDR3 loop reads CASDSILGGDYGYTF. Written as DNA, the CDR3 is TGTGCCAGCGATTCGATACTGGGGGGGGACTATGGCTACACCTTC.

This chain uses TRBV6-1 with TRBJ2-7; D possibly uses TRBD1 or TRBD2 (6 bases each). V shed 4 bases and J shed 1 base, with 14 bases lying between them. Germline CDR1 and CDR2: MNHNS and SASEGT. The CDR3 spans 15 residues. The CDR3: CASSARSGASYEQYF. CDR3 DNA sequence: TGTGCCAGCAGTGCTCGTTCGGGGGCTTCCTACGAGCAGTACTTC.

The genes are TRBV9 and TRBJ2-1, with D possibly TRBD2 on 6 matching bases. The V end lost 4 bases, the J end lost 10 bases, and 15 bases lay between the germline ends. CDR3 length: 13 residues. Germline V lookup: CDR1 SGDLS, CDR2 YYNGEE. This CDR3 reads CASSISPGGEQFF. In nucleotides, the CDR3 is TGTGCCAGCAGCATCTCCCCTGGGGGGGAGCAGTTCTTC. The full variable domain, in which reference TRBV9 and TRBJ2-1 provide the parts outside the CDR3, is DSGVTQTPKHLITATGQRVTLRCSPRSGDLSVYWYQQSLDQGLQFLIQYYNGEERAKGNILERFSAQQFPDLHSELNLSSLELGDSALYFCASSISPGGEQFFGPGTRLTVL.

The V gene is TRBV5-4, the J gene TRBJ2-7, with a weak D call TRBD1 (5 bases). In germline, CDR1 is SGHNT, CDR2 YYREEE (reference sequence). V dropped 0 bases and J dropped 0 bases, with 13 bases sitting between them. CDR3 length: 16 amino acids. The CDR3 loop reads CASSLGMGQDSYEQYF. CDR3 sequence (DNA): TGTGCCAGCAGCTTGGGGATGGGGCAGGACTCCTACGAGCAGTACTTC.

This clone has a single count. This chain links TRBV18 with TRBJ2-5; D is ambiguous. This CDR3 spans 15 amino acids. The germline CDR1 and CDR2 sequences are KGHSH and LQKENI. Trimming removed 0 bases at V and 4 bases at J, with 12 bases between. DNA of the CDR3: TGTGCCAGCTCACCACCGCTGAGCGATCGAGAGACCCAGTACTTC. It specifies CASSPPLSDRETQYF.

CDR3 in amino acids: CASSLLGAEQFF. The CDR3, as DNA: TGTGCCAGCAGTTTGTTGGGGGCTGAGCAGTTCTTC. This chain uses TRBV28 with TRBJ2-1, with D possibly TRBD1 on 6 matching bases. The CDR3 has 12 amino acids. With 3 bases removed from V and 9 bases from J, the gap between germline ends came to 9 bases. From germline, CDR1 is MDHEN and CDR2 SYDVKM.

V and J are TRBV2 and TRBJ2-3; possible D gene TRBD1, 5 bases. CDR3 length: 15 amino acids. V was cut by 0 bases and J by 10 bases, with 17 bases left in between. Germline V gene data show CDR1 as SNHLY and CDR2 as FYNNEI. The CDR3 DNA is TGTGCCAGCAGTGAAGCGCTTCGGGCGACAGTTGCGCAGTATTTT. It encodes CASSEALRATVAQYF.

This clone was counted once. This rearrangement joins TRBV30 to TRBJ1-4; no clear D gene. The germline CDR1 and CDR2 sequences are GTSNPN and SVGIG (reference sequence). Trimming shortened V by 0 bases and J by 3 bases, and 11 bases separated the two germline ends. The CDR3 runs 15 residues. The CDR3 sequence: CAWSVRRAPNEKLFF. The CDR3 DNA sequence: TGTGCCTGGAGTGTACGGAGGGCGCCTAATGAAAAACTGTTTTTT. The complete variable domain, with remaining parts taken from reference TRBV30 and TRBJ1-4, reads SQTIHQWPATLVQPVGSPLSLECTVEGTSNPNLYWYRQAAGRGLQLLFYSVGIGQISSEVPQNLSASRPQDRQFILSSKKLLLSDSGFYLCAWSVRRAPNEKLFFGSGTQLSVL.

This sequence joins TRBV7-9 and TRBJ1-6; TRBD1 matches 7 bases. Per germline, CDR1 SEHNR and CDR2 FQNEAQ (reference sequence). The CDR3 is 14 amino acids. The V segment lost 1 base and the J segment 14 bases; nucleotides outside the gene matches: 8. CDR3 region: CASSLEAQGGSLHF. CDR3 coding DNA: TGTGCCAGCAGCTTAGAGGCCCAGGGGGGCTCCCTCCACTTT.

This clone was picked up one time. The V and J genes are TRBV30 and TRBJ2-7; the match to TRBD2 covers 12 bases. The V gene end was trimmed by 1 base and the J gene end by 4 bases; junction bases not matched to a gene: 2. The CDR3 covers 14 residues. Germline CDR1 and CDR2: GTSNPN and SVGIG (reference sequence). The CDR3 DNA reads as TGTGCCTGGAGTGGAGGGACTAGCGGGTACGAGCAGTACGTC. Translation: CAWSGGTSGYEQYV.

In its sample, this clone was seen a few times. The chain employs TRBV7-9 and TRBJ1-3; TRBD1 might be the D (5 bases). The CDR3 has 16 amino acids. Per germline, CDR1 SEHNR and CDR2 FQNEAQ (reference sequence). Trimming shortened V by 1 base and J by 0 bases, and 10 bases separated the two germline ends. CDR3 region: CASSLVPQGSGNTIYF. The CDR3 coding sequence is TGTGCCAGCAGCTTAGTCCCTCAGGGCTCTGGAAACACCATATATTTT.

In its sample, this clone was seen a few times. The rearrangement uses TRBV7-2 and TRBJ1-2; D not certain. The germline V and J ends were trimmed by 0 bases and 2 bases, with 10 bases remaining between them. This CDR3 contains 15 residues. Germline CDR1 is SGHTA and CDR2 is FQGNSA. As DNA, the CDR3 is TGTGCCAGCAGCTTAGCGCTAACAGACAACTATGGCTACACCTTC. Translation gives CASSLALTDNYGYTF.

The rearrangement joins TRBV27 to TRBJ1-5; TRBD1 matches at 7 bases. V gave up 6 bases and J gave up 0 bases; unmatched junction bases: 8. The CDR3 is 16 amino acids. The germline gives CDR1 MNHEY, CDR2 SMNVEV (reference sequence). The CDR3 spells CASRPGTAYSNQPQHF. The CDR3 bases are TGTGCCAGCAGGCCCGGGACAGCGTATAGCAATCAGCCCCAGCATTTT.